The 27 T cell receptor beta chains below were found in one sample sequenced in a study of a mutant IDH1 vaccine in newly diagnosed glioma. Assay used: immunoSEQ multiplex PCR; TCRdb lists only in-frame clones, some missing. The table has roughly 69,000 clones, about 88% seen once. No cognate antigen is known for these TCRs. Noted time point: week 35, safety follow-up. The content of each vaccine dose was 300 ug of mutant IDH1 20-mer peptide, and topical imiquimod accompanied it. The sequences come from PBMCs, collected from a glioma patient whose treatment included an IDH1 peptide vaccine. The receptors shown here come from a man aged 25 to 40 with glioma.

Worth noting for this clone: At one end the junction does not follow the germline gene, possibly because of a read error. This sample includes further DNA sequences coding for the same CDR3. The rearrangement uses TRBV30 and TRBJ1-4, with unresolved D. In germline, CDR1 is GTSNPN, CDR2 SVGIG (reference sequence). This CDR3 is 13 amino acids long. The CDR3 spells CAWSMNSNEKLFF. The CDR3 DNA reads TGTGCCTGGAGTATGAACTCTAATGAAAAACTGTTTTTC.

The CDR3 is CASSQGLVGETQYF. The CDR3 nucleotides are TGCGCCAGCAGCCAAGGACTAGTCGGAGAGACCCAGTACTTC. The chain has TRBV4-1 and TRBJ2-5; D may be TRBD2 (6 bases). The length of the CDR3 is 14 residues. The germline V and J ends were trimmed by 1 base and 4 bases, with 10 bases remaining between them. The germline CDR1 and CDR2 sequences are MGHRA and YSYEKL.

The J gene is TRBJ1-3, the V gene TRBV25-1; D is unclear. Germline lookup yields CDR1 MGHDK and CDR2 SYGVNS. This CDR3 comprises 13 residues. With 5 bases removed from V and 0 bases from J, the gap between germline ends came to 5 bases. CDR3 bases: TGTGCCAGCAGTCACGTCTCTGGAAACACCATATATTTT. Its translation: CASSHVSGNTIYF.

V gene TRBV5-1 combines with J gene TRBJ2-1, with TRBD2 identical over 7 bases. Germline assignment: CDR1 SGHRS and CDR2 YFSETQ. The J segment lost 7 bases and the V segment lost 4 bases, leaving 2 bases of the junction unmatched. There are 12 residues in the CDR3. The CDR3 region has the DNA TGCGCCAGCAGCCTGGGGGGGAATGAGCAGTTCTTC. Translating it yields CASSLGGNEQFF. Using reference TRBV5-1 and TRBJ2-1 for the parts outside the CDR3, the full variable domain is KAGVTQTPRYLIKTRGQQVTLSCSPISGHRSVSWYQQTPGQGLQFLFEYFSETQRNKGNFPGRFSGRQFSNSRSEMNVSTLELGDSALYLCASSLGGNEQFFGPGTRLTVL.

The gene calls are TRBV2 and TRBJ1-1; D gene unclear. The CDR3 runs to 14 residues. Germline values: CDR1 SNHLY, CDR2 FYNNEI. V lost 6 bases and J 0 bases, leaving 11 bases between the germline ends. The DNA of the CDR3 is TGTGCCAGCAGATCATCGGGAATGAACACTGAAGCTTTCTTT. Amino acid sequence: CASRSSGMNTEAFF.

The V and J genes are TRBV27 and TRBJ2-3; a possible D gene is TRBD1 (6 bases). Germline CDR1 reads MNHEY; CDR2 reads SMNVEV (reference sequence). There are 13 residues in the CDR3. The V end lost 3 bases, the J end lost 8 bases, and 12 bases lay between the germline ends. Written as DNA, the CDR3 is TGTGCCAGCAGTTTCGGGACATCAGCTACGCAGTATTTT. Its protein product is CASSFGTSATQYF.

V gene TRBV5-1 combines with J gene TRBJ2-7; TRBD2 agrees at 7 bases. The germline CDR1 and CDR2 sequences are SGHRS and YFSETQ. Unmatched junction bases numbered 6, after V lost 3 bases and J lost 6 bases. The CDR3 is made up of 13 amino acids. The CDR3 here is CASSYTSVREQYF. DNA for the CDR3: TGCGCCAGCAGCTACACTAGCGTTCGCGAGCAGTACTTC.

CDR3 loop: CASSPSAGMVYYGYTF. CDR3 bases: TGTGCCAGCTCACCCTCTGCAGGGATGGTTTACTATGGCTACACCTTC. This rearrangement joins TRBV18 to TRBJ1-2; D perhaps matches TRBD1 (5 bases). V was clipped by 3 bases and J by 3 bases, with 17 bases between them. The CDR3 runs to 16 residues. Per germline, CDR1 KGHSH and CDR2 LQKENI.

The V call is TRBV6-6, the J call TRBJ1-2; tentatively, D is TRBD1 (6 bases). Trimming cost V 5 bases and J 1 base, with 8 bases left between them. The CDR3 is 13 amino acids. Germline loops: CDR1 MNHNY, CDR2 SVGAGI (reference sequence). The CDR3 here is CASSLDSNYGYTF. The CDR3 bases are TGTGCCAGCAGTCTGGACAGTAACTATGGCTACACCTTC.

This rearrangement joins TRBV6-1 to TRBJ1-5; perhaps TRBD1 as D (5 bases). In germline, CDR1 is MNHNS, CDR2 SASEGT. This CDR3 has 15 residues. The V gene lost 4 bases and the J gene lost 0 bases, with 10 bases spanning the gap. CDR3 in amino acids: CASSVQGLSNQPQHF. The CDR3 coding sequence is TGTGCCAGCAGTGTCCAGGGACTTAGCAATCAGCCCCAGCATTTT.

This chain connects TRBV7-6 to TRBJ2-7; 8 nucleotides agree with TRBD1. The CDR3 totals 16 residues. CDR1 is SGHVS and CDR2 is FNYEAQ in the germline V gene. V trimming: 5 bases; J trimming: 6 bases; junction bases outside the gene matches: 15. The CDR3 reads CASSPRGQGPHGEQYF. CDR3 nucleotides: TGTGCCAGCAGCCCAAGAGGACAGGGTCCTCATGGCGAGCAGTACTTC.

The chain uses TRBV27 and TRBJ2-3; no reliable D call. CDR1 and CDR2 from the germline V gene are MNHEY and SMNVEV (reference sequence). This CDR3 is built from 14 residues. V was shortened by 2 bases and J by 0 bases, with 6 bases between the two germline ends. The DNA for the CDR3 is TGTGCCAGCAGTTTAGGGCTAAGCACAGATACGCAGTATTTT. This translates into CASSLGLSTDTQYF.

The chain carries TRBV27 and TRBJ2-7, with a tentative D call TRBD2 (5 bases). This CDR3 contains 13 residues. Trimming removed 6 bases at V and 2 bases at J, with 11 bases between. Per germline, CDR1 MNHEY and CDR2 SMNVEV (reference sequence). The CDR3 here is CASSPGSTYEQYF. DNA of the CDR3: TGTGCCAGCAGCCCGGGGTCGACCTACGAGCAGTACTTC.

The chain has TRBV30 and TRBJ1-6; D uncertain. The V end was cut by 3 bases, the J end by 4 bases, with 16 bases between. Germline V gene sequence: CDR1 GTSNPN, CDR2 SVGIG (reference sequence). The CDR3 is 16 amino acids. CDR3: CAWSGGPTDYNSPLHF. CDR3 DNA: TGTGCCTGGAGCGGAGGACCTACCGATTATAATTCACCCCTCCACTTT.

The chain carries TRBV2 and TRBJ2-7; no firm D call. CDR3 length equals 12 residues. V lost 5 bases and J lost 3, with 8 bases in between. Per germline, CDR1 SNHLY and CDR2 FYNNEI. CDR3 DNA sequence: TGTGCCAGCAGTTCACTCCTCTACGAGCAGTACTTC. It translates to CASSSLLYEQYF.

V and J are TRBV25-1 and TRBJ2-1; unclear D gene. The CDR3 is 15 residues long. The V end was cut by 4 bases, the J end by 0 bases, with 10 bases between. CDR1 is MGHDK, CDR2 SYGVNS, per germline. In DNA form, the CDR3 reads TGTGCCAGCAGTGGCCCTCGGAGCTCCTACAATGAGCAGTTCTTC. Its protein is CASSGPRSSYNEQFF.

The chain uses TRBV7-3 and TRBJ2-5; D is unresolved. From germline, CDR1 is SGHTA and CDR2 FQGTGA. This CDR3 comprises 14 residues. V was trimmed by 5 bases and J by 5 bases, leaving 15 bases between them. In DNA, the CDR3 is TGTGCCAGCAGCCCGAATGGAATTGGGGAGACCCAGTACTTC. Translated: CASSPNGIGETQYF.

CDR3 loop: CASSEADRGRNQPQHF. The CDR3 nucleotides read TGTGCCAGCAGTGAAGCCGACAGGGGGAGGAATCAGCCCCAGCATTTT. The chain is built from TRBV6-1 and TRBJ1-5; 9 bases are shared with TRBD1. CDR1 is MNHNS and CDR2 is SASEGT in the germline V gene. Trimming took 0 bases from V and 4 from J; bases not matched to a gene: 4. The CDR3 is 16 amino acids.

The J gene is TRBJ1-4, the V gene TRBV11-2; D gene unclear. Germline CDR1 and CDR2: SGHAT and FQNNGV. The length of the CDR3 is 15 residues. V was cut by 1 base and J by 0 bases, with 6 bases left in between. CDR3 nucleotides: TGTGCCAGCAGCTTAGCCAGATCAACTAATGAAAAACTGTTTTTT. This sequence encodes CASSLARSTNEKLFF.

The chain carries TRBV18 and TRBJ2-2; the match to TRBD1 covers 8 bases. Germline loops: CDR1 KGHSH, CDR2 LQKENI. V lost 3 bases, J lost 5 bases, and 8 bases stayed unmatched. This CDR3 contains 16 residues. In nucleotides, the CDR3 is TGTGCCAGCTCACCGCTAACAGGGGGAAGGACCGGGGAGCTGTTTTTT. Protein product: CASSPLTGGRTGELFF.

To note about this clone: At one end the junction does not follow the germline gene, possibly because of a read error. This sequence joins TRBV6-1 and TRBJ2-7, with 9 nucleotides matching TRBD1. Germline V CDR1 and CDR2: MNHNS, SASEGT. The CDR3 runs to 13 residues. The DNA of the CDR3 is TGCGCCGGAGGGGACAGGGATTACTACGAGCAGTACTTC. This gives the protein CAGGDRDYYEQYF.

The rearrangement joins TRBV7-9 to TRBJ2-5; D ambiguous. Per germline, CDR1 SEHNR and CDR2 FQNEAQ (reference sequence). Trimming pared 2 bases from V and 2 bases from J, leaving 15 bases between. CDR3 length: 16 amino acids. The CDR3 DNA follows: TGTGCCAGCAGCTTACTCACGGACCCAGTGCAAGAGACCCAGTACTTC. Its protein product is CASSLLTDPVQETQYF.

J is TRBJ2-3 and V is TRBV19; 8 bases align to TRBD2. The length of the CDR3 is 15 residues. Trimming at V came to 4 bases and at J to 0 bases, leaving 3 bases not matched to a gene. Germline V gives CDR1 LNHDA, CDR2 SQIVND (reference sequence). The CDR3 protein is CASSKVAGSTDTQYF. The CDR3 DNA reads as TGTGCCAGTAGTAAAGTAGCGGGGAGCACAGATACGCAGTATTTT.

With regard to this clone: Distinct nucleotide sequences in the sample also encode this CDR3. This chain connects TRBV28 to TRBJ2-3, with D hard to call. Germline V gene sequence: CDR1 MDHEN, CDR2 SYDVKM. The CDR3 totals 11 residues. V gave up 3 bases and J gave up 2 bases, with 0 bases separating them. The CDR3 DNA reads TGTGCCAGCAGTTTCACAGATACGCAGTATTTT. Translating gives CASSFTDTQYF.

The genes are TRBV5-6 and TRBJ2-1; 7 bases are shared with TRBD2. The CDR3 consists of 14 residues. Trimming took 3 bases from V and 7 from J; bases not matched to a gene: 7. Germline V gene sequence: CDR1 SGHDT, CDR2 YYEEEE. The CDR3 coding sequence is TGTGCCAGCAGCTCGGGGGGACTACAGAATGAGCAGTTCTTC. Residues: CASSSGGLQNEQFF.

The V gene is TRBV11-1, the J gene TRBJ2-7, with 7 bases identical to TRBD1. The V gene's germline CDR1 is SGHAT and CDR2 FQDESV (reference sequence). The CDR3 runs to 14 residues. V was clipped by 5 bases and J by 3 bases; unmatched bases: 7. CDR3 bases: TGTGCCAGCAGCCCCGGGACAGACTTCTACGAGCAGTACTTC. It codes for CASSPGTDFYEQYF.

This chain uses TRBV28 with TRBJ1-1; D uncertain. The CDR3 covers 14 residues. The V end was cut by 8 bases, the J end by 5 bases, with 18 bases between. Germline V CDR1 and CDR2: MDHEN, SYDVKM. Written as DNA, the CDR3 is TGTGCCAGCGCCAACCGAGCAGCGGGGACTGAAGCTTTCTTT. Residues: CASANRAAGTEAFF.